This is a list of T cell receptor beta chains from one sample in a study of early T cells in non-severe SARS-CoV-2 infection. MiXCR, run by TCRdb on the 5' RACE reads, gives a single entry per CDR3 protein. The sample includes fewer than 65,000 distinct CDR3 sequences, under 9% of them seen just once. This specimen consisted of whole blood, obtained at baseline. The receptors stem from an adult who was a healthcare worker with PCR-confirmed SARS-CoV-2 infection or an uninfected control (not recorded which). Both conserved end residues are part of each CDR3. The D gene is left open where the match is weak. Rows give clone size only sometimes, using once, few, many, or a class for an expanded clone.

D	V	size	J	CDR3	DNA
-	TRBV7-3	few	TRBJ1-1	CASRSAMNTEAFF	TGTGCCAGCAGATCAGCTATGAACACTGAAGCTTTCTTT
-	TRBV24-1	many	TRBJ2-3	CATSDLTDDTDTQYF	TGTGCCACCAGTGATTTGACAGACGACACAGATACGCAGTATTTT
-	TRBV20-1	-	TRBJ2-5	CSALPQETQYF	TGCAGTGCGCTTCCCCAAGAGACCCAGTACTTC
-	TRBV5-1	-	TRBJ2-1	CASSPAQAVGHIF	TGCGCCAGCAGCCCGGCCCAAGCGGTGGGACATATCTTC
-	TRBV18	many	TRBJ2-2	CASSPRTANTGELFF	TGTGCCAGCTCACCTCGGACAGCGAACACCGGGGAGCTGTTTTTT
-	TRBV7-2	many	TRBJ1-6	CASSPDGGNSPLHF	TGTGCCAGCAGCCCTGATGGGGGTAATTCACCCCTCCACTTT
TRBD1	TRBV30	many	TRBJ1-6	CACEQGTPLHF	TGTGCCTGCGAACAGGGGACACCCCTCCACTTT
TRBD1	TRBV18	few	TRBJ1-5	CASSPTGQTNQPQHF	TGTGCCAGCTCACCTACGGGACAGACCAATCAGCCCCAGCATTTT
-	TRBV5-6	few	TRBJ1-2	CASSLGGAGYGYTF	TGTGCCAGCAGCTTAGGCGGGGCTGGCTATGGCTACACCTTC
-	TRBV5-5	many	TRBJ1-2	CASSVQGDYGYTF	TGTGCCAGCAGCGTACAGGGTGACTATGGCTACACCTTC
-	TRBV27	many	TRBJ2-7	CASSPSPGVLDEQYF	TGTGCCAGCAGTCCTTCCCCCGGGGTTCTGGACGAGCAGTACTTC
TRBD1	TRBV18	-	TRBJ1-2	CASSGQGKDYGYTF	TGTGCCAGCTCGGGACAGGGGAAAGACTATGGCTACACCTTC
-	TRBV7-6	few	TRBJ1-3	CASSLGGPGNTIYF	TGTGCCAGCAGCTTAGGAGGCCCTGGAAACACCATATATTTT
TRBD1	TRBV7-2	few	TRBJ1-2	CASSYTGDYGYTF	TGTGCCAGCAGTTACACAGGGGACTATGGCTACACCTTC
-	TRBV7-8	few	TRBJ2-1	CASSLAETLNNEQFF	TGTGCCAGCAGCTTAGCGGAGACTCTTAACAATGAGCAGTTCTTC
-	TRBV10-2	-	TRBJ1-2	CASSSYVNLPGYGYTF	TGCGCCAGCAGTTCTTACGTCAACCTACCGGGCTATGGCTACACCTTC
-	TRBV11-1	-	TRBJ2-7	CASSRGTVTYEQYF	TGTGCCAGCAGCCGCGGGACAGTGACCTACGAGCAGTACTTC
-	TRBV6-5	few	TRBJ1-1	CASSYLSEAFF	TGTGCCAGCAGTTACCTGTCTGAAGCTTTCTTT
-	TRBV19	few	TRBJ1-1	CASISSGGANTEAFF	TGTGCCAGTATCTCCTCGGGGGGAGCGAACACTGAAGCTTTCTTT
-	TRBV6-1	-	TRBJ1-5	CASSPGTLGGNQPQHF	TGTGCCAGCAGTCCAGGGACTTTAGGAGGCAATCAGCCCCAGCATTTT
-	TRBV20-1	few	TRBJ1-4	CSATGGATNEKLFF	TGCAGTGCTACGGGGGGTGCAACTAATGAAAAACTGTTTTTT
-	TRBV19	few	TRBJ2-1	CASSAPAGPLYNEQFF	TGTGCCAGTAGTGCGCCAGCAGGTCCTCTCTACAATGAGCAGTTCTTC
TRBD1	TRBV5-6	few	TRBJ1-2	CASSIGLRDRADGYTF	TGTGCCAGCAGCATCGGTCTCCGGGACAGGGCCGATGGCTACACCTTC
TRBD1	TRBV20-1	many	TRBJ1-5	CSARDRVGNQPQHF	TGCAGTGCTAGGGACAGGGTAGGGAATCAGCCCCAGCATTTT